A single TCR beta chain is shown here with its context. This entry comes from a study of blood T cell repertoires in COVID-19. Repertoires were generated with immunoSEQ multiplex PCR, while TCRdb's copy carries only in-frame clones and drops some. The repertoire holds about 35,000 clones, with 90% as singletons. Material: peripheral blood. This clonotype was obtained from an elderly man with acute or convalescent COVID-19.

CDR3 protein: CASSSRDRGSGELFF. The CDR3 DNA reads as TGTGCCAGCAGCTCCCGGGACAGGGGTTCCGGGGAGCTGTTTTTT. The chain links TRBV7-2 to TRBJ2-2, with 10 bases fitting TRBD1. The germline V gene has CDR1 SGHTA and CDR2 FQGNSA. This CDR3 spans 15 amino acids. Trimming removed 4 bases from V and 6 bases from J; junction bases left unmatched: 5.